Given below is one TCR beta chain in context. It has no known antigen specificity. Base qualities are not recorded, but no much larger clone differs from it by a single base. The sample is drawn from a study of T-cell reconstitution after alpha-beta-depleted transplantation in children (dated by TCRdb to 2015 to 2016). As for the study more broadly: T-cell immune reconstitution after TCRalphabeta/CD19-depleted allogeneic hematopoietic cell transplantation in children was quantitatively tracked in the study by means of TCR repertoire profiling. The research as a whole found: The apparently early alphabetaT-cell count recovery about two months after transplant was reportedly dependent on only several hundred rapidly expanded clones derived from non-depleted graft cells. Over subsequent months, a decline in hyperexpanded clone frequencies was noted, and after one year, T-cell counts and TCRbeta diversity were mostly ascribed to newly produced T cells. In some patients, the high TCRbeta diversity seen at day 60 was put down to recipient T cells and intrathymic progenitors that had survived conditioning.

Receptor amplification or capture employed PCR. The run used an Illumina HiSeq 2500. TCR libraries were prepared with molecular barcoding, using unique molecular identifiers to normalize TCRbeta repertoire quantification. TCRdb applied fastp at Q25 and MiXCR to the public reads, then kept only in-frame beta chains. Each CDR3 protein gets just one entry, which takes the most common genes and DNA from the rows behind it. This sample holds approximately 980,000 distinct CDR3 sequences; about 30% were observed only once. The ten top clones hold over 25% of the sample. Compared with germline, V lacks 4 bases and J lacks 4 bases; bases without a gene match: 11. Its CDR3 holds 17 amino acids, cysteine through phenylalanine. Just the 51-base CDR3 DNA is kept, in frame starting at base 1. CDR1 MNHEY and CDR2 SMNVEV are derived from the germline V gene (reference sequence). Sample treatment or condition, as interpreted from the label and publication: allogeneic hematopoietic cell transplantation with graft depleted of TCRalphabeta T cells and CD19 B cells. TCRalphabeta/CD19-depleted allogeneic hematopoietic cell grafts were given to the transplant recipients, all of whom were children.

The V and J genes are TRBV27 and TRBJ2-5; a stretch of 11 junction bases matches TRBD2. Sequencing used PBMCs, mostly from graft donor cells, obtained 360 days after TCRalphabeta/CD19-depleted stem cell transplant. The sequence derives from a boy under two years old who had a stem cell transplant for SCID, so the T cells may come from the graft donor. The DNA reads TGTGCCAGCAGTTCAGAAAAGACTAGCGGGGTGGTAGAGACCCAGTACTTC. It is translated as CASSSEKTSGVVETQYF.